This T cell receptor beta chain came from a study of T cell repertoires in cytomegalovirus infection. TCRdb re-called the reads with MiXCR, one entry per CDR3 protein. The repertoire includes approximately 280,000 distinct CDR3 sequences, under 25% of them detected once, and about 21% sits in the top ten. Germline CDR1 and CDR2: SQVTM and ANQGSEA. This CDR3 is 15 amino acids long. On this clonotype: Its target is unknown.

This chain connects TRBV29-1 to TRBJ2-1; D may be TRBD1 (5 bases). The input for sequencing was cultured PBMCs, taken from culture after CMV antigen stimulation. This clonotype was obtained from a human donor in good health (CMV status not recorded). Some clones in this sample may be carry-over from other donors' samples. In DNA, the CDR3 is TGCACCATGAATTCTTTACAGGAGATCTACAATGAGCAGTTCTTC. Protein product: CTMNSLQEIYNEQFF.